What follows are 6 T cell receptor beta chains derived from one specimen sequenced in a study of lymphopenia after photon versus proton radiotherapy (dated by TCRdb to between 2018 and 2020). The method behind the library was the immunoSEQ multiplex PCR assay. In its TCRdb copy, this immuneACCESS table keeps in-frame sequences only and misses some clones. Where compared with another copy, unresolved V genes explain less than half of these, and the others have no known cause. The sample table lists some 28,000 clones, around 81% of them with a count of one. Roughly 29% of the sample is in the top ten clones. Here the sequenced sample was peripheral blood, taken from a patient treated with photon-based radiotherapy. These receptors came from a man aged 45-60 years with gastric cancer.

The chain joins TRBV19 to TRBJ2-1; 7 nucleotides match TRBD1. Germline CDR1 and CDR2: LNHDA and SQIVND (reference sequence). The CDR3 has 13 residues. Unmatched junction bases numbered 6, after V lost 6 bases and J lost 7 bases. The CDR3 DNA is TGTGCCAGTAGAACAAACAGGGGAAATGAGCAGTTCTTC. Amino acid sequence: CASRTNRGNEQFF.

The gene calls are TRBV11-2 and TRBJ1-4; D is uncertain. CDR3 size: 16 residues. Per germline, CDR1 SGHAT and CDR2 FQNNGV. V lost 1 base and J lost 2, with 11 bases in between. The CDR3 loop reads CASSLGSGSTNEKLFF. DNA for the CDR3: TGTGCCAGCAGCTTAGGGTCAGGCAGTACTAATGAAAAACTGTTTTTT. Full variable domain (remainder filled in from reference TRBV11-2 and TRBJ1-4): EAGVAQSPRYKIIEKRQSVAFWCNPISGHATLYWYQQILGQGPKLLIQFQNNGVVDDSQLPKDRFSAERLKGVDSTLKIQPAKLEDSAVYLCASSLGSGSTNEKLFFGSGTQLSVL.

The gene calls are TRBV14 and TRBJ1-2, with unresolved D. The germline V gene has CDR1 SGHDN and CDR2 FVKESK. This CDR3 region has 15 residues. The V end was cut by 6 bases, the J end by 5 bases, with 19 bases between. The CDR3 DNA is TGTGCCAGCAGTCGGAGGACGGGAGTTTTTTATGGCTACACCTTC. It translates to CASSRRTGVFYGYTF. The full variable domain, completed using reference TRBV14 and TRBJ1-2, is EAGVTQFPSHSVIEKGQTVTLRCDPISGHDNLYWYRRVMGKEIKFLLHFVKESKQDESGMPNNRFLAERTGGTYSTLKVQPAELEDSGVYFCASSRRTGVFYGYTFGSGTRLTVV.

The chain combines TRBV11-2 with TRBJ2-2; D uncertain. CDR3 length equals 14 residues. Germline CDR1 reads SGHAT; CDR2 reads FQNNGV. The V end lost 1 base, the J end lost 6 bases, and 9 bases lay between the germline ends. In DNA form, the CDR3 reads TGTGCCAGCAGCTTAGTGATAGTCTCCGGGGAGCTGTTTTTT. Residues: CASSLVIVSGELFF.

V is TRBV2 and J is TRBJ1-6; D not resolved. The germline V gene encodes CDR1 SNHLY and CDR2 FYNNEI. V lost 0 bases and J lost 17, with 8 bases in between. The CDR3 contains 11 residues. The CDR3 is CASSEAWEVHF. CDR3 in DNA: TGTGCCAGCAGTGAAGCTTGGGAAGTCCACTTT. Full variable domain (rest looked up from reference TRBV2 and TRBJ1-6): EPEVTQTPSHQVTQMGQEVILRCVPISNHLYFYWYRQILGQKVEFLVSFYNNEISEKSEIFDDQFSVERPDGSNFTLKIRSTKLEDSAMYFCASSEAWEVHFGNGTRLTVT.

V gene TRBV6-1 combines with J gene TRBJ1-5; D unresolved. CDR3 length: 14 amino acids. V was trimmed by 7 bases and J by 4 bases, leaving 14 bases between them. CDR1 and CDR2 (germline): MNHNS, SASEGT. DNA of the CDR3: TGTGCCAGCACAGACGGAAGAGTTAATCAGCCCCAGCATTTT. Translation: CASTDGRVNQPQHF.